These T cell receptor beta chains were read from a single sample in a study of blood T cell repertoires in COVID-19. The assay was immunoSEQ multiplex PCR, and TCRdb's table has in-frame clones only and misses some. The top ten clones hold approximately 15% of a sample with 180,000 or so clones, more than 75% of them seen once. The sample taken for sequencing was PBMCs or T cells enriched from blood (not recorded which). The source is a man between 60 and 70 years old who had been exposed to COVID-19. Both conserved end residues are trimmed from each CDR3.

j_gene | v_gene | CDR3aa
TRBJ2-7 | TRBV27 | ASSPAGSSYEQY
TRBJ1-6 | TRBV27 | ASSLGQSSYNSPLH
TRBJ1-4 | TRBV19 | ASSPNRNEKLF
TRBJ2-6 | TRBV18 | ASSPSQSGANVLT
TRBJ1-5 | TRBV7-9 | ASSPLRELWSSNQPQH
TRBJ1-2 | TRBV5-6 | ASSDTGEGYT
TRBJ1-5 | TRBV19 | AASPGSVYSNQPQH
TRBJ2-1 | TRBV7-8 | ASSLPASGSSYNEQF
TRBJ2-7 | TRBV30 | AWSDSLSSYEQY
TRBJ1-1 | TRBV3-1/TRBV3-2 | ASSQISGNTEAF
TRBJ2-2 | TRBV29-1 | SVVGGVATGELF
TRBJ1-6 | TRBV19 | ASSMETGVNSPLH
TRBJ1-6 | TRBV9 | ASSVGSSPLH
TRBJ1-1 | TRBV29-1 | SVGEGNTEAF
TRBJ2-1 | TRBV21-1 | ASSRAGTSGISYNEQF
TRBJ2-6 | TRBV30 | ALDAGPSFSSGANVLT
TRBJ2-7 | TRBV7-8 | ASSLATGEVAYEQY